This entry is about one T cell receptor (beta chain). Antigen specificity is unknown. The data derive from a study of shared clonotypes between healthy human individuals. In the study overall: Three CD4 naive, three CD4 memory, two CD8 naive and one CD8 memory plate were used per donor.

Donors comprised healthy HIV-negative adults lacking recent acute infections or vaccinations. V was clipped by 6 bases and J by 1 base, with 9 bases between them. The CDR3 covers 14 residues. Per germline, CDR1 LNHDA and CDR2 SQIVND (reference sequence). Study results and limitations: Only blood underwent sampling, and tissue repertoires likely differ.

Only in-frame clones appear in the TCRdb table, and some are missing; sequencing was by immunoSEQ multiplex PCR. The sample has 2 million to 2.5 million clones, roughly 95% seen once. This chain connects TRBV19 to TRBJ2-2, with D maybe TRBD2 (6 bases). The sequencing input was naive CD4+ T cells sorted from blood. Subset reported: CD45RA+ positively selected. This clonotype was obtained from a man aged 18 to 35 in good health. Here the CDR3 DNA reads TGTGCCAGTAGCCGGGACTTGAACACCGGGGAGCTGTTTTTT. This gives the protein CASSRDLNTGELFF.